One and the same sample provided the 2 T cell receptor beta chains below, sequenced in a study of cytotoxic CD8 clonotypes in ibrutinib-treated CLL. Sequencing was performed with immunoSEQ multiplex PCR; in TCRdb, only in-frame clones are kept and a portion is missing. The sample lists 130,000 or so clones; 60% to 80% were seen once. The sequencing here drew on PBMCs, taken after 12 months of ibrutinib treatment. The receptors shown here come from a human donor with chronic lymphocytic leukemia.

V is TRBV6-5 and J is TRBJ2-7, with a possible D match to TRBD2 (6 bases). CDR1 is MNHEY and CDR2 is SVGAGI in the germline V gene. CDR3 length equals 12 residues. Trimming removed 5 bases at V and 4 bases at J, with 9 bases between. The CDR3 DNA reads TGTGCCAGCAGTATTAGCGGATACGAGCAGTACTTC. This gives the protein CASSISGYEQYF.

The chain couples TRBV2 to TRBJ1-4; TRBD1 matches at 10 bases. After removal of 6 bases from V and 8 bases from J, the junction contained 9 bases not matched to a gene. CDR1 is SNHLY and CDR2 is FYNNEI in the germline V gene. This CDR3 is 15 amino acids long. CDR3 amino acids: CASRGQTGGHEKLFF. The CDR3 bases are TGTGCCAGCAGGGGCCAGACAGGGGGCCACGAAAAACTGTTTTTT.